The 25 T cell receptor beta chains below all came from one sample that was sequenced in a study of T-cell memory formation after mild COVID-19. MiXCR, run by TCRdb on the 5' RACE reads, gives a single entry per CDR3 protein. This table has around 250,000 distinct CDR3 sequences, around a tenth appearing once. Sequenced material: PBMCs or a T cell subset sorted from them (not recorded which). Every receptor here comes from a man aged 18 to 30 who had mild COVID-19 (a few samples of this study predate the infection). Cell type and time point are not known.

This clonotype has only a few counts. The genes are TRBV9 and TRBJ1-2, with D possibly matching TRBD1 (5 bases). This CDR3 comprises 14 residues. Germline V gene data show CDR1 as SGDLS and CDR2 as YYNGEE. Trimming removed 1 base at V and 0 bases at J, with 7 bases between. DNA for the CDR3: TGTGCCAGCAGCGTAACAGGCGCTAACTATGGCTACACCTTC. This encodes CASSVTGANYGYTF.

CDR3 coding DNA: TGTGCCAGCTCACCGATCGGGCAGGGTAGAGGAAACACCATATATTTT. The encoded protein is CASSPIGQGRGNTIYF. The chain joins TRBV18 to TRBJ1-3; D might be TRBD1 (5 bases). Trimming removed 3 bases at V and 4 bases at J, with 16 bases between. CDR1 is KGHSH and CDR2 is LQKENI in the germline V gene. CDR3 length equals 16 residues.

The J gene is TRBJ2-7, the V gene TRBV10-3; D may correspond to TRBD1 or TRBD2 (6 bases each). Germline assignment: CDR1 ENHRY and CDR2 SYGVKD. The V gene lost 6 bases and the J gene lost 6 bases, with 9 bases spanning the gap. The CDR3 covers 11 residues. The CDR3 sequence: CAIREGGEQYF. CDR3 in DNA: TGTGCCATCAGGGAGGGGGGCGAGCAGTACTTC.

This clonotype appeared a few times. This chain joins TRBV7-9 and TRBJ1-1; D gene uncertain. V lost 0 bases to trimming and J lost 6 bases, with 14 bases between them. CDR1 and CDR2 (germline): SEHNR, FQNEAQ (reference sequence). This CDR3 has 15 amino acids. CDR3 in DNA: TGTGCCAGCAGCTTAGCCCTTGGTCGCTCCCCTGAAGCTTTCTTT. It encodes CASSLALGRSPEAFF.

As concerns this clonotype: A junction boundary mismatches the germline segment, possibly from a read error. This chain joins TRBV5-5 and TRBJ1-2, with TRBD1 matching over 11 bases. Per the germline V gene, CDR1 is SGHKS and CDR2 is YYEKEE (reference sequence). The CDR3 loop spans 17 amino acids. CDR3 in DNA: TGTGCCAGCAGCCGGACAGGGGGCTTCGAGGGGACTATGGTTCGGGCCTTC. This translates into CASSRTGGFEGTMVRAF.

The rearrangement uses TRBV11-2 and TRBJ2-6, with TRBD1 matching 7 bases. V was pared by 6 bases and J by 0 bases, with 11 bases of the junction left unmatched. The germline V gene has CDR1 SGHAT and CDR2 FQNNGV. This CDR3 has 18 amino acids. The CDR3 loop is CASRSLTGTPSGANVLTF. The CDR3 nucleotides are TGTGCCAGCAGATCACTGACAGGGACCCCCTCTGGGGCCAACGTCCTGACTTTC.

The sample holds many counts of this clonotype. The V call is TRBV4-1, the J call TRBJ2-3, with 7 nucleotides matching TRBD2. J was trimmed by 5 bases and V by 1 base; bases with no gene match: 3. There are 14 residues in the CDR3. The germline gives CDR1 MGHRA, CDR2 YSYEKL. CDR3 sequence (DNA): TGCGCCAGCAGCCAAGCGGGGGGATTAGATACGCAGTATTTT. Its protein product is CASSQAGGLDTQYF.

This clonotype has a count of ten or more. V and J are TRBV7-2 and TRBJ1-2; no definite D call. CDR3 length: 12 residues. The V end lost 5 bases, the J end lost 7 bases, and 11 bases lay between the germline ends. Germline CDR1 SGHTA, CDR2 FQGNSA. The CDR3 region has the DNA TGTGCCAGCAGCCCCACGCTGCGTGGCTACACCTTC. Amino acid sequence: CASSPTLRGYTF.

This clonotype was picked up a small number of times. The V and J genes are TRBV7-9 and TRBJ2-5; D is possibly TRBD1 (6 bases). The V gene lost 6 bases and the J gene lost 1 base, with 12 bases spanning the gap. Germline V gene lookup returns CDR1 SEHNR and CDR2 FQNEAQ (reference sequence). The CDR3 extends over 14 amino acids. For the CDR3, the DNA is TGTGCCAGCAGAAAGACAGGACCCCAAGAGACCCAGTACTTC. It specifies CASRKTGPQETQYF.

The table lists this clonotype with a count of one. The CDR3 region is CAWTGVGGGETQYF. CDR3 nucleotides: TGTGCCTGGACGGGGGTAGGGGGGGGAGAGACCCAGTACTTC. The genes are TRBV30 and TRBJ2-5; weak D call: TRBD2 (7 bases). The CDR3 extends over 14 amino acids. The V and J ends lost 4 bases and 4 bases respectively, with 16 bases between them. Per the germline V gene, CDR1 is GTSNPN and CDR2 is SVGIG (reference sequence).

This clonotype has ten or more counts. The V gene is TRBV11-2, the J gene TRBJ2-5; 9 bases agree with TRBD1. V shed 5 bases, J shed 5 bases, and the junction held 12 bases outside the gene matches. Germline CDR1 is SGHAT and CDR2 is FQNNGV. CDR3 length: 16 amino acids. CDR3 bases: TGTGCCAGCAGCCCTTGGACAGGGGCGGGCCGGGAGACCCAGTACTTC. Translated, it gives CASSPWTGAGRETQYF. Full variable domain (rest looked up from reference TRBV11-2 and TRBJ2-5): EAGVAQSPRYKIIEKRQSVAFWCNPISGHATLYWYQQILGQGPKLLIQFQNNGVVDDSQLPKDRFSAERLKGVDSTLKIQPAKLEDSAVYLCASSPWTGAGRETQYFGPGTRLLVL.

In this sample, this clonotype turned up a few times. V usage is TRBV5-1 and J usage is TRBJ1-2; 10 bases fit TRBD1. This CDR3 comprises 11 residues. Germline-derived CDR1 and CDR2 are SGHRS and YFSETQ. V gave up 4 bases and J gave up 13 bases; unmatched junction bases: 4. For the CDR3, the DNA is TGCGCCAGCAGCGGGGACAGGGGCCGCACCTTC. This codes for CASSGDRGRTF.

This clonotype was counted at least ten times. The chain has TRBV29-1 and TRBJ2-3; maybe TRBD1 (6 bases). CDR1 SQVTM and CDR2 ANQGSEA come from the germline V gene. Trimming took 6 bases from V and 1 from J, leaving 17 bases between them. CDR3 length: 15 residues. CDR3 DNA sequence: TGCAGCGTCACGGGGCAGGGGCCTGGCACAGATACGCAGTATTTT. It yields the protein CSVTGQGPGTDTQYF.

The J gene is TRBJ2-3, the V gene TRBV6-6; D is uncertain. CDR1 and CDR2 (germline): MNHNY, SVGAGI (reference sequence). The CDR3 loop spans 11 amino acids. The germline V and J ends were trimmed by 2 bases and 10 bases, with 7 bases remaining between them. CDR3 nucleotides: TGTGCCAGCAGTTACAGGGTAGCGCAGTATTTT. It is translated as CASSYRVAQYF.

There are many counts of this clonotype. This chain uses TRBV19 with TRBJ1-1; weak D call: TRBD1 (5 bases). Germline V gene sequence: CDR1 LNHDA, CDR2 SQIVND (reference sequence). This CDR3 has 13 residues. Trimming left V 3 bases short and J 2 bases short, with 7 bases between. The CDR3 loop reads CASSMGLNTEAFF. CDR3 coding DNA: TGTGCCAGTAGTATGGGACTCAACACTGAAGCTTTCTTT.

The genes are TRBV12-3 or TRBV12-4 and TRBJ2-5; no definite D call. Trimming removed 3 bases at V and 4 bases at J, with 6 bases between. The CDR3 spans 12 residues. The chain's CDR3 is CASSFDSETQYF. The CDR3 region has the DNA TGTGCCAGCAGTTTTGATTCAGAGACCCAGTACTTC.

This clonotype was recorded a few times. This chain connects TRBV2 to TRBJ2-3; D is uncertain. The CDR3 has 14 amino acids. Germline V gene sequence: CDR1 SNHLY, CDR2 FYNNEI. The germline V and J ends were trimmed by 1 base and 1 base, with 6 bases remaining between them. CDR3 bases: TGTGCCAGCAGTGAAGGGCCACGCACAGATACGCAGTATTTT. Translation: CASSEGPRTDTQYF.

This clonotype was observed a few times. The chain has TRBV7-6 and TRBJ2-3; TRBD2 matches at 10 bases. Per germline, CDR1 SGHVS and CDR2 FNYEAQ. There are 18 residues in the CDR3. V dropped 2 bases and J dropped 0; count of bases not matched to a gene: 8. Here the CDR3 reads CASSLRLAGGTSTDTQYF. Written as DNA, the CDR3 is TGTGCCAGCAGCTTAAGATTAGCGGGGGGCACTAGCACAGATACGCAGTATTTT. Using reference TRBV7-6 and TRBJ2-3 for the parts outside the CDR3, the full variable domain is GAGVSQSPRYKVTKRGQDVALRCDPISGHVSLYWYRQALGQGPEFLTYFNYEAQQDKSGLPNDRFSAERPEGSISTLTIQRTEQRDSAMYRCASSLRLAGGTSTDTQYFGPGTRLTVL.

This clonotype appeared a few times. V usage is TRBV4-3 and J usage is TRBJ2-3; D possibly corresponds to TRBD2 (6 bases). The CDR3 has 16 residues. Trimming took 1 base from V and 0 from J, leaving 11 bases between them. Germline CDR1 and CDR2: LGHNA and YSLEER. CDR3 in amino acids: CASSQVGGGSTDTQYF. The CDR3 nucleotides read TGCGCCAGCAGCCAAGTCGGGGGTGGGAGCACAGATACGCAGTATTTT.

The gene calls are TRBV30 and TRBJ1-6; D is uncertain. Between the trimmed V and J ends, which lost 3 bases and 9 bases, there was a span of 12 bases. CDR3 length equals 13 residues. Germline V lookup: CDR1 GTSNPN, CDR2 SVGIG (reference sequence). CDR3: CAWRLDWSSPLHF. The DNA for the CDR3 is TGTGCCTGGAGACTTGACTGGAGTTCACCCCTCCACTTT.

V gene TRBV2 combines with J gene TRBJ1-1, with D unclear. Trimming took off 8 bases at V and 0 bases at J, with 10 bases between the two ends. CDR1 is SNHLY and CDR2 is FYNNEI in the germline V gene. The CDR3 is made up of 13 amino acids. In DNA form, the CDR3 reads TGTGCCAGCTGCCGGATGATGAACACTGAAGCTTTCTTT. The encoded protein is CASCRMMNTEAFF.

The table lists this clonotype with many counts. The rearrangement links TRBV5-1 to TRBJ2-5; TRBD1 agrees at 8 bases. The CDR3 sequence is 14 residues long. Germline CDR1 and CDR2: SGHRS and YFSETQ. Unmatched junction bases numbered 3, after V lost 4 bases and J lost 1 base. The CDR3 here is CASSPQGAQETQYF. For the CDR3, the DNA is TGCGCCAGCAGCCCCCAGGGGGCCCAAGAGACCCAGTACTTC.

This sequence joins TRBV10-2 and TRBJ1-1, with no clear D. Looked up from germline, CDR1 is WSHSY and CDR2 is SAAADI. V was shortened by 6 bases and J by 1 base, with 12 bases between the two germline ends. This CDR3 comprises 14 residues. This CDR3 reads CASRLGARNTEAFF. Written as DNA, the CDR3 is TGCGCCAGCAGGCTCGGAGCCAGGAACACTGAAGCTTTCTTT.

This clonotype turned up a few times. The rearrangement uses TRBV7-2 and TRBJ1-6; D is possibly TRBD1 (6 bases). This CDR3 has 15 residues. CDR1 and CDR2 (germline): SGHTA, FQGNSA. Deletions cut 7 bases from V and 5 bases from J, with 15 bases between. CDR3 protein: CASNRRDTDNSPLHF. The DNA of the CDR3 is TGTGCCAGCAACCGCCGGGACACGGATAATTCACCCCTCCACTTT.

The V call is TRBV25-1, the J call TRBJ1-2, with a weak D call TRBD1 (6 bases). The CDR3 runs to 15 residues. Germline V lookup: CDR1 MGHDK, CDR2 SYGVNS. V lost 2 bases to trimming and J lost 6 bases, with 16 bases between them. In DNA, the CDR3 is TGTGCCAGCAGTGAAGAAGCCCGGGGGCGACATGGCTACACCTTC. This translates into CASSEEARGRHGYTF.